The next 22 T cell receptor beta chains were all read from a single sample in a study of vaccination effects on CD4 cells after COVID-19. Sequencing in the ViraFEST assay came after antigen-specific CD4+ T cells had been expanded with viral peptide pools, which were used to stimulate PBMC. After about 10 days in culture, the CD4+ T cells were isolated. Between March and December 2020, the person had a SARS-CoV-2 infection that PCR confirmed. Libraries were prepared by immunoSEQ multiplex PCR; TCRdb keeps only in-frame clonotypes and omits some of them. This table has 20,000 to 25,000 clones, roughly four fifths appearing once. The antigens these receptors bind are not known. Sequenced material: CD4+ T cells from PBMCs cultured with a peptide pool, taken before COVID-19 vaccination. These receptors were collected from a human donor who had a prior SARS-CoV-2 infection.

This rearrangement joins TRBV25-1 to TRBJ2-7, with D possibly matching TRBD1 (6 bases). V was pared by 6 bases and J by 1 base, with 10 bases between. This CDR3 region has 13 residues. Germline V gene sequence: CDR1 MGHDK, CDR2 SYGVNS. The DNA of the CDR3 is TGTGCCAGCAGGACTACAGGGTCCTACGAGCAGTACTTC. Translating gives CASRTTGSYEQYF.

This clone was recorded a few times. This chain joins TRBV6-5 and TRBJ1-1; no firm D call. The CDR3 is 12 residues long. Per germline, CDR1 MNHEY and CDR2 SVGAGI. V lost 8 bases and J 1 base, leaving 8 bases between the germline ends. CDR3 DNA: TGTGCCAGCCGGACCTCGAACACTGAAGCTTTCTTT. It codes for CASRTSNTEAFF.

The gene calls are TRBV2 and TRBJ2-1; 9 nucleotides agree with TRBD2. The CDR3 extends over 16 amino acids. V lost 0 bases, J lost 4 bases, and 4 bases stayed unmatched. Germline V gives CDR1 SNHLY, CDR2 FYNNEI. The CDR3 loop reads CASSEASSGGYNEQFF. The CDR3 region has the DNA TGTGCCAGCAGTGAAGCGAGTAGCGGGGGATACAATGAGCAGTTCTTC.

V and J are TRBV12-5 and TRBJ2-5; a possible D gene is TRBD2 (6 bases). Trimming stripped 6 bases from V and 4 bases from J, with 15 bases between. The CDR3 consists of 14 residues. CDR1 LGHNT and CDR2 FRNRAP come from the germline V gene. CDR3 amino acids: CASGTRAGRETQYF. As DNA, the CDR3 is TGTGCTAGTGGGACGAGGGCGGGGCGAGAGACCCAGTACTTC. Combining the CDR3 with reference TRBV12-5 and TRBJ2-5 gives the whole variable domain DARVTQTPRHKVTEMGQEVTMRCQPILGHNTVFWYRQTMMQGLELLAYFRNRAPLDDSGMPKDRFSAEMPDATLATLKIQPSEPRDSAVYFCASGTRAGRETQYFGPGTRLLVL.

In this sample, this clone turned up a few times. The CDR3 DNA follows: TGCGCCAGCAGCTTGGTTTCCAGGGGGAACACTGAAGCTTTCTTT. It is translated as CASSLVSRGNTEAFF. V gene TRBV5-1 combines with J gene TRBJ1-1, with a possible D match to TRBD1 (6 bases). Germline V CDR1 and CDR2: SGHRS, YFSETQ. This CDR3 is built from 15 residues. Trimming removed 0 bases at V and 1 base at J, with 10 bases between. The variable domain in full, completed from reference TRBV5-1 and TRBJ1-1, reads KAGVTQTPRYLIKTRGQQVTLSCSPISGHRSVSWYQQTPGQGLQFLFEYFSETQRNKGNFPGRFSGRQFSNSRSEMNVSTLELGDSALYLCASSLVSRGNTEAFFGQGTRLTVV.

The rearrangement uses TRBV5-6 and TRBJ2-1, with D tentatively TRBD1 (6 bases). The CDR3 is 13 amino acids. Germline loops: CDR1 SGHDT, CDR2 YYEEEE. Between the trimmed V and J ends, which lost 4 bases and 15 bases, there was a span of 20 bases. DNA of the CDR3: TGTGCCAGCAGCCGAACAGGGTCTAGCCGGTGGTTCTTC. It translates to CASSRTGSSRWFF.

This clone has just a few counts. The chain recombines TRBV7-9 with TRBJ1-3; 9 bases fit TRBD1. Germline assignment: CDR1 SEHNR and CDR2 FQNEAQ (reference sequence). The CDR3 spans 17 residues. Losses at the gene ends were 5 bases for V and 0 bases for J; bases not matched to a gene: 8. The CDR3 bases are TGTGCCAGCAGCCCACTTGGACAGGGGTCCTCTGGAAACACCATATATTTT. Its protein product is CASSPLGQGSSGNTIYF.

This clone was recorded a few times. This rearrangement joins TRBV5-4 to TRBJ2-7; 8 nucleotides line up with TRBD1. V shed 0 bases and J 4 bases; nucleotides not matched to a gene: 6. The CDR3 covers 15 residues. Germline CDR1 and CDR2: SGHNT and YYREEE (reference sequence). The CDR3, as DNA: TGTGCCAGCAGCTTGGGGGACAGGCTTGGGTACGAGCAGTACTTC. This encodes CASSLGDRLGYEQYF.

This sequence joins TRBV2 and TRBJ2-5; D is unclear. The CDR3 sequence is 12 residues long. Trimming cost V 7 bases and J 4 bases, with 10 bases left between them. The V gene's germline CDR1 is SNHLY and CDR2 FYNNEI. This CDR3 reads CASNRFLETQYF. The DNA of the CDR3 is TGTGCCAGCAATAGGTTTTTAGAGACCCAGTACTTC.

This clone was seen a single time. The CDR3 nucleotides read TGTGCCAGCAGCGTACCGACAGCCCTTTATGGCACCGGGGAGCTGTTTTTT. This gives the protein CASSVPTALYGTGELFF. V usage is TRBV7-8 and J usage is TRBJ2-2, with D possibly matching TRBD1 (5 bases). The CDR3 runs to 17 residues. V shed 5 bases and J shed 4 bases, with 20 bases lying between them. Germline CDR1 is SGHVS and CDR2 is FQNEAQ.

The CDR3 here is CAWSVAGGGEKLFF. The DNA for the CDR3 is TGTGCCTGGAGTGTTGCGGGGGGGGGAGAGAAACTGTTTTTT. The V and J genes are TRBV30 and TRBJ1-4; D possibly corresponds to TRBD1 (5 bases). Germline values: CDR1 GTSNPN, CDR2 SVGIG (reference sequence). There are 14 residues in the CDR3. V dropped 0 bases and J dropped 11 bases, with 16 bases sitting between them.

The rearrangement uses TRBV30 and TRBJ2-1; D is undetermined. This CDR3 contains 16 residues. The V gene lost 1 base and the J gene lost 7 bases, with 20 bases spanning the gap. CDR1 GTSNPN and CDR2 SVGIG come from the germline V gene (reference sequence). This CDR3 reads CAWSDPLIADYNEQFF. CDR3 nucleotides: TGTGCCTGGAGTGATCCCCTCATTGCGGATTATAATGAGCAGTTCTTC.

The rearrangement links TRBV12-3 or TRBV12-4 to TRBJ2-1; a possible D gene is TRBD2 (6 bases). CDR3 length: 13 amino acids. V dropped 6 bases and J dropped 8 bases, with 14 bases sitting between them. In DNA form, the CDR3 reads TGTGCCAGCAGCACCCATAGCGGCGATGAGCAGTTCTTC. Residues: CASSTHSGDEQFF.

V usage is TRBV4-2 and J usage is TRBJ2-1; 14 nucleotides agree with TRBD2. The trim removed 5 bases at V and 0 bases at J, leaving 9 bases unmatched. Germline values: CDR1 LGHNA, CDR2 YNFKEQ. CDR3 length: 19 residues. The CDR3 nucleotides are TGTGCCAGCAGCAATGAAGCCGGGACTAGCGGGAGCTCCTACAATGAGCAGTTCTTC. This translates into CASSNEAGTSGSSYNEQFF.

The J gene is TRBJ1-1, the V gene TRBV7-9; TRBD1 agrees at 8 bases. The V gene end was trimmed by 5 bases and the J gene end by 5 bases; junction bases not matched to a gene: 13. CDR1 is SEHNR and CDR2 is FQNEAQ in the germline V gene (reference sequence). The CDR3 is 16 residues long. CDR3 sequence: CASSPRWWTGRTEAFF. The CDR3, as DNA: TGTGCCAGCAGCCCGCGATGGTGGACAGGGCGAACTGAAGCTTTCTTT. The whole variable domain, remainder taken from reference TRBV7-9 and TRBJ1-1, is DTGVSQNPRHKITKRGQNVTFRCDPISEHNRLYWYRQTLGQGPEFLTYFQNEAQLEKSRLLSDRFSAERPKGSFSTLEIQRTEQGDSAMYLCASSPRWWTGRTEAFFGQGTRLTVV.

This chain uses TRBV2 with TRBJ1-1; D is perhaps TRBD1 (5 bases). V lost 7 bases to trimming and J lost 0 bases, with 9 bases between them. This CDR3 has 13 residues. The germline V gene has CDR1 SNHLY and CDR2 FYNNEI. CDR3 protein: CASTAGLNTEAFF. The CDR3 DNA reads TGTGCCAGCACGGCAGGGCTGAACACTGAAGCTTTCTTT.

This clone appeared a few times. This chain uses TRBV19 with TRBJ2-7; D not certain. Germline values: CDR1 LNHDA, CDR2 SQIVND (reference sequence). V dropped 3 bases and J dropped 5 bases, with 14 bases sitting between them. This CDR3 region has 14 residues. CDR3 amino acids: CASSMNGNRDEQYF. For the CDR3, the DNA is TGTGCCAGTAGTATGAATGGAAATAGGGACGAGCAGTACTTC.

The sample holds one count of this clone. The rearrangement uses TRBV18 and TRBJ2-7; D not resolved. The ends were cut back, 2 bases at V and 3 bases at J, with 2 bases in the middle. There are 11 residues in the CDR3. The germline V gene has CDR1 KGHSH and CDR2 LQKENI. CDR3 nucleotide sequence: TGTGCCAGCTCACCAGGCTACGAGCAGTACTTC. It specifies CASSPGYEQYF.

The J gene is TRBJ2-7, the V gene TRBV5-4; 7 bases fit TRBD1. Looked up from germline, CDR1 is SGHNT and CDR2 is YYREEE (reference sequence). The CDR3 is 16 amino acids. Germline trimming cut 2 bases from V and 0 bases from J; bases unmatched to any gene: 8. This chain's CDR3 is CASSLSKDRSSYEQYF. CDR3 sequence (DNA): TGTGCCAGCAGCTTAAGCAAGGACAGGAGCTCCTACGAGCAGTACTTC.

The CDR3 DNA is TGTGCCAGCAGTGAGCCCTACCCCTACTTAGGACTAGCGGGGGCCGTATATTTT. Translation: CASSEPYPYLGLAGAVYF. The rearrangement joins TRBV2 to TRBJ2-3, with 13 bases aligning to TRBD2. This CDR3 comprises 18 residues. Germline V gene data show CDR1 as SNHLY and CDR2 as FYNNEI. J was trimmed by 15 bases and V by 3 bases; bases with no gene match: 21.

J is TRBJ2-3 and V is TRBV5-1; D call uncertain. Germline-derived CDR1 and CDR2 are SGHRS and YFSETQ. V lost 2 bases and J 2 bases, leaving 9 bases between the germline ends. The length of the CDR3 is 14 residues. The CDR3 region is CASSLPEHTDTQYF. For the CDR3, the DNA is TGCGCCAGCAGCTTACCGGAGCACACAGATACGCAGTATTTT. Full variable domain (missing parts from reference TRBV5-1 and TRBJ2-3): KAGVTQTPRYLIKTRGQQVTLSCSPISGHRSVSWYQQTPGQGLQFLFEYFSETQRNKGNFPGRFSGRQFSNSRSEMNVSTLELGDSALYLCASSLPEHTDTQYFGPGTRLTVL.

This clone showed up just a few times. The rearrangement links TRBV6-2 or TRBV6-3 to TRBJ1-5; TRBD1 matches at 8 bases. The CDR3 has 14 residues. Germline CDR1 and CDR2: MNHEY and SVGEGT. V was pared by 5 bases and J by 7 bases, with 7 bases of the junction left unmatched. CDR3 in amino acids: CASSTSGGGQPQHF. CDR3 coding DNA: TGTGCCAGCAGTACTTCAGGGGGCGGGCAGCCCCAGCATTTT.